These T cell receptor beta chains were read from a single sample in a study of CD4 T cells in relation to SARS-CoV-2 and coronaviruses. These receptors' antigens are unknown. Only in-frame clones appear in the TCRdb table, and some are missing; sequencing was by immunoSEQ multiplex PCR. This sample has around 15,000 clones, with 70% to 80% found just once. Sequences were obtained from CD4+ T cells from PBMCs, cultured in vitro. The receptors here all came from a human donor in good health. The CDR3 runs from the conserved cysteine through the conserved F or W. A D gene is named only where the DNA matches it firmly. A row's size may be missing; if present it is once, few, many or a size class.

d_call	clone_size	v_call	j_call	cdr3_aa	cdr3_nt
.	.	TRBV7-9	TRBJ2-1	CASSMWSGSYNEQFF	TGTGCCAGCAGCATGTGGTCAGGCAGCTACAATGAGCAGTTCTTC
.	few	TRBV2	TRBJ1-1	CAGHREFTEAFF	TGTGCCGGCCACAGGGAGTTCACTGAAGCTTTCTTT
TRBD1	.	TRBV11-3	TRBJ1-1	CASSFGTGKTFF	TGTGCCAGCAGCTTCGGGACAGGGAAAACTTTCTTT
.	.	TRBV27	TRBJ2-5	CASSRDQGWETQYF	TGTGCCAGCAGTCGAGACCAGGGGTGGGAGACCCAGTACTTC
.	.	TRBV10-3	TRBJ1-1	CAISNRVLPGGNTEAFF	TGTGCCATCAGTAACCGGGTCTTACCTGGGGGAAACACTGAAGCTTTCTTT
.	few	TRBV9	TRBJ1-6	CASSVQAFSYNSPLHF	TGTGCCAGCAGCGTACAGGCCTTCTCCTATAATTCACCCCTCCACTTT
.	.	TRBV9	TRBJ2-1	CASSVGDLLFSYNEQFF	TGTGCCAGCAGCGTAGGTGATCTCCTTTTCTCCTACAATGAGCAGTTCTTC
.	.	TRBV30	TRBJ2-7	CAWSVGGTSYEQYF	TGTGCCTGGAGTGTTGGCGGGACCTCCTACGAGCAGTACTTC
.	.	TRBV6-6	TRBJ2-2	CASKGSTGELFF	TGTGCCAGCAAGGGAAGCACCGGGGAGCTGTTTTTT
.	.	TRBV7-9	TRBJ1-1	CASSFEGNTEAFF	TGTGCCAGCAGCTTTGAGGGCAACACTGAAGCTTTCTTT
TRBD2	once	TRBV3-1/TRBV3-2	TRBJ2-3	CASSQTSGGDTQYF	TGTGCCAGCAGCCAGACTAGCGGGGGAGATACGCAGTATTTT
.	.	TRBV5-1	TRBJ2-1	CASSLLDSYNEQFF	TGCGCCAGCAGCTTATTAGACTCCTACAATGAGCAGTTCTTC
.	.	TRBV27	TRBJ2-7	CASSLRRGSGYEQYF	TGTGCCAGCAGTTTGCGCAGGGGATCCGGCTACGAGCAGTACTTC
TRBD2	.	TRBV7-2	TRBJ2-7	CASSYWGGYEQYF	TGTGCCAGCAGTTATTGGGGGGGGTACGAGCAGTACTTC
TRBD1	.	TRBV28	TRBJ2-7	CASSPWGTGGHEQYF	TGTGCCAGCAGTCCCTGGGGGACAGGGGGCCACGAGCAGTACTTC
TRBD2	.	TRBV6-1	TRBJ2-3	CASSEYSGSSDTQYF	TGTGCCAGCAGTGAGTACAGCGGGAGTTCAGATACGCAGTATTTT
.	.	TRBV30	TRBJ1-2	CAWRLPGSYGYTF	TGTGCCTGGAGGCTCCCGGGATCCTATGGCTACACCTTC
.	.	TRBV6-5	TRBJ2-7	CASSYSFGAVSYEQYF	TGTGCCAGCAGTTACTCGTTTGGGGCTGTCTCCTACGAGCAGTACTTC
.	.	TRBV20-1	TRBJ1-1	CSASYPEEAFF	TGCAGTGCTAGCTATCCCGAAGAAGCTTTCTTT
TRBD1	few	TRBV7-8	TRBJ2-7	CASSPSAGQGRYEQYF	TGTGCCAGCAGCCCTTCGGCGGGACAGGGCAGGTACGAGCAGTACTTC
.	.	TRBV7-9	TRBJ2-7	CASSAYRDRPYEQYF	TGTGCCAGCAGCGCCTACAGGGACCGACCCTACGAGCAGTACTTC
TRBD1	few	TRBV10-3	TRBJ2-7	CAISESAGGYEQYF	TGTGCCATCAGTGAGTCAGCAGGGGGCTACGAGCAGTACTTC
TRBD1	.	TRBV12-5	TRBJ1-6	CASGLVMGTGMDSPLHF	TGTGCTAGTGGTTTGGTAATGGGGACAGGAATGGATTCACCCCTCCACTTT
TRBD2	once	TRBV19	TRBJ2-3	CASSDGGTGLAGVLDTQYF	TGTGCCAGTAGTGACGGGGGGACCGGACTAGCGGGAGTTTTAGATACGCAGTATTTT
.	.	TRBV2	TRBJ2-1	CASSGRGIARSYNEQFF	TGTGCCAGCAGTGGTCGCGGGATCGCCCGATCCTACAATGAGCAGTTCTTC
.	.	TRBV9	TRBJ1-6	CASSVGPSYNSPLHF	TGTGCCAGCAGCGTGGGACCTAGCTATAATTCACCCCTCCACTTT
TRBD2	once	TRBV3-1/TRBV3-2	TRBJ2-1	CASSQEGTAIAGTNEQFF	TGTGCCAGCAGCCAAGAAGGGACGGCTATAGCGGGAACGAATGAGCAGTTCTTC
.	.	TRBV6-4	TRBJ1-5	CASSPEVNQPQHF	TGTGCCAGCAGTCCGGAGGTCAATCAGCCCCAGCATTTT
.	few	TRBV3-1/TRBV3-2	TRBJ1-1	CASSQASHHTEAFF	TGTGCCAGCAGCCAAGCGAGTCACCACACTGAAGCTTTCTTT
.	.	TRBV12-5	TRBJ1-5	CASGLWDVSNQPQHF	TGTGCTAGTGGTTTGTGGGACGTCTCTAATCAGCCCCAGCATTTT
.	.	TRBV28	TRBJ2-7	CASSTPLAYEQYF	TGTGCCAGCAGTACACCGTTGGCCTACGAGCAGTACTTC
TRBD1	.	TRBV27	TRBJ2-1	CASHKPGQGLRNEQFF	TGTGCCAGTCACAAACCGGGACAGGGGTTGAGGAATGAGCAGTTCTTC
TRBD2	.	TRBV24-1	TRBJ2-7	CATPETPGLAGQGVYEQYF	TGTGCCACCCCCGAAACACCGGGACTAGCGGGACAAGGGGTCTACGAGCAGTACTTC
.	.	TRBV6-5	TRBJ2-7	CASSYSAGQRYEQYF	TGTGCCAGCAGTTACTCCGCGGGACAGAGATACGAGCAGTACTTC
TRBD1	.	TRBV7-9	TRBJ2-5	CAVGQGAAETQYF	TGTGCCGTTGGACAGGGGGCCGCTGAGACCCAGTACTTC
TRBD2	.	TRBV9	TRBJ2-1	CASSVRLAGGINEQFF	TGTGCCAGCAGCGTAAGACTAGCGGGAGGTATAAATGAGCAGTTCTTC
TRBD1	.	TRBV19	TRBJ2-1	CASSIEAGGTEQFF	TGTGCCAGTAGTATAGAGGCAGGGGGCACTGAGCAGTTCTTC
TRBD2	.	TRBV10-3	TRBJ2-1	CAISGPPTSVEQFF	TGTGCCATCAGCGGCCCCCCAACTAGCGTTGAGCAGTTCTTC
.	.	TRBV30	TRBJ2-7	CACGVSGTSYEQYF	TGTGCCTGCGGGGTTAGCGGAACCTCCTACGAGCAGTACTTC
.	.	TRBV5-1	TRBJ2-3	CASTLVGTDTQYF	TGCGCCAGCACGCTAGTAGGCACAGATACGCAGTATTTT
.	few	TRBV19	TRBJ1-5	CASSPMGGNQPQHF	TGTGCCAGTAGTCCCATGGGGGGAAATCAGCCCCAGCATTTT
.	.	TRBV6-5	TRBJ1-4	CASTVGAWEKLFF	TGTGCCAGCACCGTCGGAGCTTGGGAAAAACTGTTTTTT
TRBD1	.	TRBV3-1/TRBV3-2	TRBJ1-1	CASSQIVGTGYKNTEAFF	TGTGCCAGCAGCCAAATTGTAGGGACAGGGTATAAGAACACTGAAGCTTTCTTT
.	.	TRBV19	TRBJ1-3	CASSIQSAGNTIYF	TGTGCCAGTAGTATTCAGTCGGCTGGAAACACCATATATTTT
.	.	TRBV14	TRBJ1-6	CASSLVLGNSPLHF	TGTGCCAGCAGCCTGGTCCTGGGTAATTCACCCCTCCACTTT
.	.	TRBV20-1	TRBJ2-1	CSARLWDEQFF	TGCAGTGCCAGGCTCTGGGATGAGCAGTTCTTC
.	.	TRBV10-3	TRBJ2-2	CAISESGREGGELFF	TGTGCCATCAGTGAGTCTGGTAGGGAAGGCGGGGAGCTGTTTTTT
.	.	TRBV25-1	TRBJ2-2	CASNYGGSGELFF	TGTGCCAGCAACTACGGGGGTTCCGGGGAGCTGTTTTTT
TRBD1	.	TRBV10-3	TRBJ2-1	CAMGQGASGGYNEQFF	TGTGCCATGGGACAGGGGGCTAGCGGGGGCTACAATGAGCAGTTCTTC
.	.	TRBV11-2	TRBJ1-2	CASSLDRPQIYGYTF	TGTGCCAGCAGCTTAGACAGACCCCAGATCTATGGCTACACCTTC